These T cell receptor beta chains were read from a single sample in a study of Tregs in tolerant kidney transplant recipients. The data were produced by immunoSEQ multiplex PCR, yet TCRdb's version contains in-frame clones alone and is incomplete. The sample yields about 240,000 clones, roughly 84% seen once. The specimen was CD4+ T cells from blood. The receptors originated from a human donor in good health. The CDR3 runs from the conserved cysteine through the conserved F or W. A D gene is named only where the DNA matches it firmly.

>TRBV10-3|.|TRBJ1-1
CAISEGNIRTEAFF
>TRBV20-1|.|TRBJ1-3
CSALLLNTIYF
>TRBV6-6|TRBD1|TRBJ2-7
CASSYSATGGRYEQYF
>TRBV5-1|.|TRBJ1-1
CASSMTTSGAEAFF
>TRBV21-1|.|TRBJ2-7
CASSKWRSGSPQEQYF
>TRBV13|.|TRBJ1-3
CASSLGDSGNTIYF
>TRBV6-4|TRBD2|TRBJ2-1
CASSDSIAGQQFF
>TRBV4-2|TRBD1|TRBJ2-7
CASSQDLGTGGWEQYF
>TRBV7-2|.|TRBJ1-1
CASSFIGGTEAFF
>TRBV5-4|TRBD1|TRBJ2-5
CASSVGTGGFLETQYF
>TRBV7-9|TRBD2|TRBJ2-5
CASSLATASGYQETQYF
>TRBV21-1|.|TRBJ1-1
CASSKRRARPNTEAFF
>TRBV19|TRBD1|TRBJ2-1
CASSIYSGTGGLNEQFF
>TRBV4-1|TRBD1|TRBJ1-5
CASSQAEGARNQPQHF
>TRBV9|.|TRBJ2-2
CASSEVPTTGELFF
>TRBV28|TRBD1|TRBJ1-2
CATLAGQNYGYTF
>TRBV14|TRBD2|TRBJ2-1
CASSPLSLAGGSYNEQFF
>TRBV5-1|.|TRBJ2-2
CASSPAGTQPGELFF
>TRBV10-2|.|TRBJ1-5
CASSESWGQPQHF
>TRBV29-1|TRBD2|TRBJ2-3
CSATSGGITDTQYF
>TRBV5-6|.|TRBJ2-1
CASSLGGLSYNEQFF
>TRBV30|.|TRBJ1-2
CAWSGGAGAYGYTF
>TRBV18|.|TRBJ2-3
CASSPGQGGGDTQYF
>TRBV5-1|TRBD1|TRBJ2-5
CASSLGQGAWETQYF
>TRBV6-5|.|TRBJ2-1
CASSYRGSSYNEQFF
>TRBV5-1|.|.
CASSRTPAQGLTEQYF
>TRBV25-1|.|TRBJ2-7
CASSEYLRGEQYF
>TRBV2|TRBD2|TRBJ2-7
CASSWTSGRGEQYF
>TRBV4-1|TRBD1|TRBJ1-1
CASSQATGTANTEAFF
>TRBV7-7|.|TRBJ1-4
CASPTAGRLNEKLFF
>TRBV14|TRBD1|TRBJ2-7
CASSHGQGGSDEQYF
>TRBV5-3|.|TRBJ2-7
CARSPSSGQQTTYEQYF
>TRBV5-8|.|TRBJ1-4
CASSLGQIFNEKLFF
>TRBV7-3|.|TRBJ1-2
CASSLRQALKGYTF
>TRBV19|.|TRBJ1-5
CASSIGSGTNQPQHF
>TRBV9|.|.
CASSAPVTPYEQYF
>TRBV11-2|.|TRBJ1-1
CASSLGGGLNTEAFF
>TRBV18|.|TRBJ1-1
CASSQFEGSEAFF
>TRBV6-5|.|TRBJ1-1
CASSYLGERAFF